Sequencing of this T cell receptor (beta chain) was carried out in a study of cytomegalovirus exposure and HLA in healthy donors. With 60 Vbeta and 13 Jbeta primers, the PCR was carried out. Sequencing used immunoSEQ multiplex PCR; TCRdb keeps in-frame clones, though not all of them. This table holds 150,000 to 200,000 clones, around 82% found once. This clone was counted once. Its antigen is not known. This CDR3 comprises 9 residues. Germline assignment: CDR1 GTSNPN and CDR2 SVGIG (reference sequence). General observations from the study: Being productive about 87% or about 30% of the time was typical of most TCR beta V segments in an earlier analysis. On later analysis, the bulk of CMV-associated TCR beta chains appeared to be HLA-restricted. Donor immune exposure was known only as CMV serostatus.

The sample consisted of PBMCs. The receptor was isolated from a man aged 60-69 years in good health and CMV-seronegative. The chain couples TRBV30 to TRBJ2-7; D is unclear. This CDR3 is CANQSEQYF. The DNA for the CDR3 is TGTGCAAATCAGTCCGAGCAGTACTTC.